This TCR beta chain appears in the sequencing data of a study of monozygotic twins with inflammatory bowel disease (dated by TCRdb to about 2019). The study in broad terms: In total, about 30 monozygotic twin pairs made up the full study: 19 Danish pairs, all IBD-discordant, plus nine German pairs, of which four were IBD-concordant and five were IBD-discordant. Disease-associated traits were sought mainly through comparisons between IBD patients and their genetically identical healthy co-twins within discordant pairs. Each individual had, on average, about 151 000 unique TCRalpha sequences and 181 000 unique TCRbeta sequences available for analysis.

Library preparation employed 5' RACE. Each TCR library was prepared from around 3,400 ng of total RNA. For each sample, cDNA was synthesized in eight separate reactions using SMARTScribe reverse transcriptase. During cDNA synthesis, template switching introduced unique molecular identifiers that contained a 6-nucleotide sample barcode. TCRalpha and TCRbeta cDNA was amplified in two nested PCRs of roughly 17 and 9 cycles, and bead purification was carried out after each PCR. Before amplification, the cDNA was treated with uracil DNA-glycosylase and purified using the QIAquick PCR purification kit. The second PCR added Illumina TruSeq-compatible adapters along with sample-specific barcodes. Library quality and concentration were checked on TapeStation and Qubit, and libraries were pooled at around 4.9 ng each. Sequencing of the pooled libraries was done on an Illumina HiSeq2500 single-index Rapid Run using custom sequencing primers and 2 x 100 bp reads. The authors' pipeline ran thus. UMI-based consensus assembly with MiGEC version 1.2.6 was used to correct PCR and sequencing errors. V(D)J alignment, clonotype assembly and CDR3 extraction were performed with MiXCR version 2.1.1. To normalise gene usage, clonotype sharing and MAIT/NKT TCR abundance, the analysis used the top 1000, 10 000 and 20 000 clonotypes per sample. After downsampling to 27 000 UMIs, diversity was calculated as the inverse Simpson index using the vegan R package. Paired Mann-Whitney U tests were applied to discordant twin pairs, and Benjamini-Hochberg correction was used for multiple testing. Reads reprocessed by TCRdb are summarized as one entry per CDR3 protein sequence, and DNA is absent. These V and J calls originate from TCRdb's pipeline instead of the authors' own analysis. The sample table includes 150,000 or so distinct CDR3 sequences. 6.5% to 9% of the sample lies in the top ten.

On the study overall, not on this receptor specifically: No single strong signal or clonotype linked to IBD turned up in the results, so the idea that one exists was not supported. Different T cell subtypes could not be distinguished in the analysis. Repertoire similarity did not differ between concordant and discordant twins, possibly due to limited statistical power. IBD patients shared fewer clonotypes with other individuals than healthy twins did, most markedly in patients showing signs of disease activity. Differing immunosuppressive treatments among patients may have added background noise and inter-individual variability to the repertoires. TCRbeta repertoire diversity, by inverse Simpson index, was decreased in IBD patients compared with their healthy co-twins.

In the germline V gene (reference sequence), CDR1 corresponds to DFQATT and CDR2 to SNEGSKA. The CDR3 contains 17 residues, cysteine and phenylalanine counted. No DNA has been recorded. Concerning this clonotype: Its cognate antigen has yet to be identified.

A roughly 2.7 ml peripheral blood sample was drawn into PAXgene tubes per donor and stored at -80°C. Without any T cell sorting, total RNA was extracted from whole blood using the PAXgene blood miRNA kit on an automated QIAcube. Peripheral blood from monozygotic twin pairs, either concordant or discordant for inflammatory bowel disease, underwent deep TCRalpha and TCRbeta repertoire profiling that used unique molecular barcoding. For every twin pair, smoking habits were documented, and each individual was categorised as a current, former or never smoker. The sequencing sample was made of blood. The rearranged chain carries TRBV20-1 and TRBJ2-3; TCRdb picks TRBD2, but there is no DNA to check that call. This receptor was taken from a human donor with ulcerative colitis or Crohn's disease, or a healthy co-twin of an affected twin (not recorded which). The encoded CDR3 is CSARDRGLGVRGHTQYF.